These 28 T cell receptor beta chains originate from one sample sequenced in a study of blood T cell repertoires in COVID-19. The method was immunoSEQ multiplex PCR; TCRdb's version includes in-frame clones alone and lacks a portion of them. The top ten clones hold around 6.7% of a sample with roughly 70,000 clones, 85% to 90% of them seen once. Sequencing used peripheral blood. These receptors came from a woman older than 75 with active COVID-19.

The chain couples TRBV19 to TRBJ2-5, with 12 bases that match TRBD2. V dropped 3 bases and J dropped 5; count of bases not matched to a gene: 10. Germline V gene lookup returns CDR1 LNHDA and CDR2 SQIVND (reference sequence). The CDR3 covers 17 residues. The CDR3 reads CASSMEFLAGGWETQYF. The CDR3 DNA reads TGTGCCAGTAGTATGGAGTTCCTAGCGGGAGGGTGGGAGACCCAGTACTTC.

V usage is TRBV10-1 and J usage is TRBJ2-7; D is possibly TRBD1 (5 bases). Per the germline V gene, CDR1 is WNHNN and CDR2 is SYGVQD (reference sequence). This CDR3 comprises 13 residues. Trimming pared 4 bases from V and 3 bases from J, leaving 10 bases between. The DNA for the CDR3 is TGCGCCAGCAGTGGGCAGGGAAACTACGAGCAGTACTTC. Translation gives CASSGQGNYEQYF.

The DNA for the CDR3 is TGCGCCAGCAGCAGGGGGAGGACTAGCGGGTCTAGCACAGATACGCAGTATTTT. As protein: CASSRGRTSGSSTDTQYF. The chain combines TRBV4-3 with TRBJ2-3, with 11 bases aligning to TRBD2. In germline, CDR1 is LGHNA, CDR2 YSLEER. The CDR3 consists of 18 residues. V lost 5 bases, J lost 0 bases, and 10 bases stayed unmatched.

This sequence joins TRBV2 and TRBJ2-3; 9 nucleotides agree with TRBD2. CDR3 length equals 14 residues. Germline CDR1 reads SNHLY; CDR2 reads FYNNEI. Germline trimming cut 8 bases from V and 6 bases from J; bases unmatched to any gene: 9. This CDR3 is CASGRWSGRDTQYF. CDR3 coding DNA: TGTGCCAGCGGAAGATGGAGCGGGAGGGATACGCAGTATTTT.

The rearrangement uses TRBV23-1 and TRBJ1-1; D is ambiguous. TRBV23-1 is designated an ORF whose function remains uncertain. This CDR3 comprises 15 residues. V lost 4 bases and J lost 7, with 19 bases in between. The CDR3 loop is CASSPQHPPRDEAFF. The CDR3 DNA reads TGCGCCAGCAGTCCGCAACATCCACCGCGGGATGAAGCTTTCTTT.

The chain employs TRBV2 and TRBJ2-3, with D uncertain. Trimming left V 5 bases short and J 2 bases short, with 5 bases between. Per the germline V gene, CDR1 is SNHLY and CDR2 is FYNNEI. CDR3 length equals 12 residues. CDR3 loop: CASSRHTDTQYF. As DNA, the CDR3 is TGTGCCAGCAGTCGACACACAGATACGCAGTATTTT.

J is TRBJ2-5 and V is TRBV10-3, with 7 bases aligning to TRBD1. The CDR3 runs to 13 residues. V was clipped by 6 bases and J by 0 bases; unmatched bases: 1. CDR1 and CDR2 from the germline V gene are ENHRY and SYGVKD. The CDR3 nucleotides read TGTGCCATCAGGGACAGGAACCAAGAGACCCAGTACTTC. Protein sequence: CAIRDRNQETQYF.

This clone was recorded a few times. V and J are TRBV6-5 and TRBJ2-1; the D gene is possibly TRBD1 (6 bases). The germline V gene has CDR1 MNHEY and CDR2 SVGAGI. CDR3 length: 14 amino acids. The V and J ends lost 5 bases and 3 bases respectively, with 11 bases between them. Written as DNA, the CDR3 is TGTGCCAGCAGTCGACAGGCCCTCTACAATGAGCAGTTCTTC. Its translation: CASSRQALYNEQFF.

The chain uses TRBV9 and TRBJ2-1; TRBD2 agrees at 7 bases. This CDR3 has 15 amino acids. Germline CDR1 SGDLS, CDR2 YYNGEE. V trimming: 3 bases; J trimming: 8 bases; junction bases outside the gene matches: 11. The CDR3 nucleotides are TGTGCCAGCAGCGGAGGTGGAGCGGGGTACGATGAGCAGTTCTTC. Translating it yields CASSGGGAGYDEQFF. The full variable domain, rest sourced from reference TRBV9 and TRBJ2-1, is DSGVTQTPKHLITATGQRVTLRCSPRSGDLSVYWYQQSLDQGLQFLIQYYNGEERAKGNILERFSAQQFPDLHSELNLSSLELGDSALYFCASSGGGAGYDEQFFGPGTRLTVL.

This clone came up once. The genes are TRBV5-5 and TRBJ1-1; D remains unclear. CDR1 is SGHKS, CDR2 YYEKEE, per germline (reference sequence). The CDR3 sequence is 14 residues long. The germline V and J ends were trimmed by 7 bases and 8 bases, with 21 bases remaining between them. The CDR3 spells CASRVPGGKVEAFF. The CDR3 DNA follows: TGTGCCAGCCGGGTCCCAGGAGGGAAGGTAGAAGCTTTCTTT.

The gene calls are TRBV2 and TRBJ2-3; 12 bases agree with TRBD2. The germline V gene encodes CDR1 SNHLY and CDR2 FYNNEI. Trimming took 4 bases from V and 5 from J; bases not matched to a gene: 1. This CDR3 contains 14 residues. The CDR3 DNA sequence: TGTGCCAGCAGTGGGACTAGCGGGAAAGATACGCAGTATTTT. This codes for CASSGTSGKDTQYF.

The chain joins TRBV7-3 to TRBJ2-3; 9 bases map to TRBD1. Germline trimming cut 4 bases from V and 4 bases from J; bases unmatched to any gene: 12. Germline V CDR1 and CDR2: SGHTA, FQGTGA. There are 17 residues in the CDR3. This CDR3 is CASSSSGTGRVADTQYF. Here the CDR3 DNA reads TGTGCCAGCAGCTCCTCCGGGACAGGGCGGGTGGCAGATACGCAGTATTTT. Full variable domain (rest looked up from reference TRBV7-3 and TRBJ2-3): GAGVSQTPSNKVTEKGKYVELRCDPISGHTALYWYRQSLGQGPEFLIYFQGTGAADDSGLPNDRFFAVRPEGSVSTLKIQRTERGDSAVYLCASSSSGTGRVADTQYFGPGTRLTVL.

This clone was detected once. This chain connects TRBV2 to TRBJ2-7, with D unclear. CDR3 length: 13 residues. Germline CDR1 and CDR2: SNHLY and FYNNEI. V was shortened by 3 bases and J by 4 bases, with 10 bases between the two germline ends. The CDR3 here is CASSEVLQYEQYF. The CDR3 bases are TGTGCCAGCAGTGAGGTACTTCAATACGAGCAGTACTTC.

The chain carries TRBV2 and TRBJ1-5; perhaps TRBD1 as D (6 bases). The CDR3 covers 13 residues. Germline V CDR1 and CDR2: SNHLY, FYNNEI. Trimming shortened V by 4 bases and J by 6 bases, and 10 bases separated the two germline ends. The CDR3 DNA reads TGTGCCAGCAGTGTCGGGGGGCTTCAGCCCCAGCATTTT. This translates into CASSVGGLQPQHF.

The rearrangement uses TRBV15 and TRBJ1-5, with D perhaps matching TRBD1 (5 bases). The germline gives CDR1 LNHNV, CDR2 YYDKDF (reference sequence). CDR3 length equals 15 residues. V lost 5 bases and J lost 1, with 12 bases in between. The DNA for the CDR3 is TGTGCCACCAGCCCCCCAGGGAGGAGCAATCAGCCCCAGCATTTT. Encoded protein: CATSPPGRSNQPQHF.

The J gene is TRBJ2-3, the V gene TRBV18; D call uncertain. CDR3 length: 15 residues. Germline loops: CDR1 KGHSH, CDR2 LQKENI. V shed 3 bases and J shed 1 base, with 11 bases lying between them. The CDR3 spells CASSPPRGGTDTQYF. Here the CDR3 DNA reads TGTGCCAGCTCACCGCCGAGAGGCGGCACAGATACGCAGTATTTT.

The gene calls are TRBV19 and TRBJ2-1, with 10 nucleotides matching TRBD1. The CDR3 is 13 amino acids. Germline V gene sequence: CDR1 LNHDA, CDR2 SQIVND (reference sequence). V was pared by 5 bases and J by 14 bases, with 9 bases of the junction left unmatched. The CDR3 coding sequence is TGTGCCAGTAGTCCACAGGGACAGGGGTTGGAGTTCTTC. This codes for CASSPQGQGLEFF.

This sequence joins TRBV6-6 and TRBJ1-2, with D possibly matching TRBD1 (5 bases). The germline V gene encodes CDR1 MNHNY and CDR2 SVGAGI (reference sequence). V gave up 0 bases and J gave up 2 bases, with 10 bases separating them. CDR3 size: 15 residues. The CDR3 protein is CASSYSLRGNYGYTF. The CDR3, as DNA: TGTGCCAGCAGTTACTCCTTACGGGGGAACTATGGCTACACCTTC.

This sequence joins TRBV3-1 (or the pseudogene TRBV3-2) and TRBJ1-2, with D uncertain. Trimming shortened V by 1 base and J by 8 bases, and 14 bases separated the two germline ends. This CDR3 region has 14 residues. The germline V gene encodes CDR1 LGHDT and CDR2 YNNKEL (reference sequence). CDR3 sequence: CASSQAVGTGGYTF. CDR3 nucleotides: TGTGCCAGCAGCCAAGCAGTCGGAACGGGGGGCTACACCTTC.

The V call is TRBV7-9, the J call TRBJ2-7; TRBD1 aligns across 10 bases. Germline V gene data show CDR1 as SEHNR and CDR2 as FQNEAQ (reference sequence). V was clipped by 5 bases and J by 4 bases; unmatched bases: 8. The CDR3 consists of 15 residues. CDR3 DNA sequence: TGTGCCAGCAGCAAGCCGGGACAGGGGCTATACGAGCAGTACTTC. It yields the protein CASSKPGQGLYEQYF.

The chain uses TRBV3-1 (or the pseudogene TRBV3-2) and TRBJ2-7, with a weak D call TRBD2 (5 bases). There are 13 residues in the CDR3. Trimming left V 0 bases short and J 12 bases short, with 15 bases between. CDR1 and CDR2 from the germline V gene are LGHDT and YNNKEL (reference sequence). The CDR3 here is CASSQESRVGVYF. The CDR3 bases are TGTGCCAGCAGCCAAGAAAGCCGAGTCGGGGTGTACTTC.

This chain links TRBV30 with TRBJ1-5; unclear D gene. The CDR3 length is 13 residues. Between the trimmed V and J ends, which lost 5 bases and 7 bases, there was a span of 15 bases. Germline V lookup: CDR1 GTSNPN, CDR2 SVGIG (reference sequence). The CDR3: CAWGERVRQPQHF. The CDR3 nucleotides are TGTGCCTGGGGGGAGAGGGTTCGACAGCCCCAGCATTTT. Together with reference TRBV30 and TRBJ1-5, the CDR3 gives the full variable domain: SQTIHQWPATLVQPVGSPLSLECTVEGTSNPNLYWYRQAAGRGLQLLFYSVGIGQISSEVPQNLSASRPQDRQFILSSKKLLLSDSGFYLCAWGERVRQPQHFGDGTRLSIL.

The chain carries TRBV27 and TRBJ2-3; weak D call: TRBD2 (6 bases). From germline, CDR1 is MNHEY and CDR2 SMNVEV (reference sequence). V lost 5 bases, J lost 2 bases, and 14 bases lay in between. This CDR3 region has 15 residues. The CDR3 nucleotides are TGTGCCAGCAGTAAATCTAGCGTTATCACAGATACGCAGTATTTT. It translates to CASSKSSVITDTQYF.

This chain connects TRBV7-2 to TRBJ2-1; TRBD1 aligns across 9 bases. Per germline, CDR1 SGHTA and CDR2 FQGNSA. This CDR3 comprises 16 residues. The J segment lost 4 bases and the V segment lost 5 bases, leaving 9 bases of the junction unmatched. Written as DNA, the CDR3 is TGTGCCAGCAGCCCAAGAAACAGGGGGCTATACAATGAGCAGTTCTTC. It is translated as CASSPRNRGLYNEQFF. Looking up the rest from reference TRBV7-2 and TRBJ2-1 gives the full variable domain: GAGVSQSPSNKVTEKGKDVELRCDPISGHTALYWYRQSLGQGLEFLIYFQGNSAPDKSGLPSDRFSAERTGGSVSTLTIQRTQQEDSAVYLCASSPRNRGLYNEQFFGPGTRLTVL.

There are a few counts of this clone. DNA of the CDR3: TGTGCCAGCAGCTTACCCACCGCAGGGGGGTACGAGCAGTACTTC. This encodes CASSLPTAGGYEQYF. The chain combines TRBV7-9 with TRBJ2-7; a possible D gene is TRBD1 (7 bases). Germline V gene data show CDR1 as SEHNR and CDR2 as FQNEAQ (reference sequence). V was trimmed by 2 bases and J by 4 bases, leaving 15 bases between them. The CDR3 is 15 amino acids.

The rearrangement uses TRBV7-2 and TRBJ1-1, with TRBD1 identical over 7 bases. V gave up 5 bases and J gave up 4 bases; unmatched junction bases: 10. The germline gives CDR1 SGHTA, CDR2 FQGNSA. CDR3 length equals 15 residues. For the CDR3, the DNA is TGTGCCAGCAGCCCCCGACAGGGAGAAAGCACTGAAGCTTTCTTT. Translation: CASSPRQGESTEAFF.

This sequence joins TRBV7-8 and TRBJ2-1, with 9 bases aligning to TRBD2. The CDR3 is made up of 16 amino acids. Germline V lookup: CDR1 SGHVS, CDR2 FQNEAQ. Trimming removed 3 bases from V and 4 bases from J; junction bases left unmatched: 7. CDR3: CASSLYMTSGYNEQFF. The CDR3 DNA reads as TGTGCCAGCAGCTTGTATATGACTAGCGGATACAATGAGCAGTTCTTC.

This sequence joins TRBV3-1 (or the pseudogene TRBV3-2) and TRBJ2-7; perhaps TRBD2 as D (6 bases). The CDR3 is 18 residues long. Deletions cut 3 bases from V and 4 bases from J, with 25 bases between. Per germline, CDR1 LGHDT and CDR2 YNNKEL (reference sequence). CDR3 sequence (DNA): TGTGCCAGCAGCCACATTGCCGATCGGGACTCGGAAAGGTACGAGCAGTACTTC. This gives the protein CASSHIADRDSERYEQYF.